These 27 T cell receptor beta chains were sequenced from one sample in a study of blood T cell repertoires in COVID-19. Only in-frame clones appear in the TCRdb table, and some are missing; sequencing was by immunoSEQ multiplex PCR. The sample has 30,000 to 45,000 clones, around 82% seen once. Sequenced input: peripheral blood. The receptors come from a man between 65 and 85 years old with acute or convalescent COVID-19.

The chain uses TRBV6-5 and TRBJ2-2, with TRBD1 matching over 8 bases. This CDR3 comprises 14 residues. Germline V gene data show CDR1 as MNHEY and CDR2 as SVGAGI. Trimming took 6 bases from V and 6 from J; bases not matched to a gene: 6. The CDR3 here is CASRRTGLAGELFF. For the CDR3, the DNA is TGTGCCAGCAGAAGGACAGGGCTAGCCGGGGAGCTGTTTTTT.

V and J are TRBV29-1 and TRBJ2-7; 7 bases match TRBD1. CDR1 is SQVTM and CDR2 is ANQGSEA in the germline V gene. Trimming cost V 6 bases and J 5 bases; bases outside gene matches: 4. The CDR3 spans 11 residues. DNA for the CDR3: TGCAGCGTAGGGACAGTCGACGAGCAGTACTTC. As protein: CSVGTVDEQYF.

The chain couples TRBV7-2 to TRBJ1-1; 8 nucleotides line up with TRBD1. Germline V gives CDR1 SGHTA, CDR2 FQGNSA. This CDR3 has 14 amino acids. Germline trimming cut 6 bases from V and 3 bases from J; bases unmatched to any gene: 6. The CDR3 reads CASRRQGFDTEAFF. In DNA, the CDR3 is TGTGCCAGCAGACGACAGGGGTTCGACACTGAAGCTTTCTTT.

DNA for the CDR3: TGTGCCAGCAGTGGGACTAGCCAAGATTACGAGCAGTACTTC. This sequence encodes CASSGTSQDYEQYF. This chain uses TRBV28 with TRBJ2-7; 9 positions match TRBD2. V lost 5 bases, J lost 4 bases, and 6 bases stayed unmatched. The CDR3 contains 14 residues. Per germline, CDR1 MDHEN and CDR2 SYDVKM.

This clone has more than one count but fewer than ten. The CDR3 sequence is CASSLWTGRNQPQHF. The CDR3 region has the DNA TGTGCCAGCAGTCTCTGGACAGGCCGAAATCAGCCCCAGCATTTT. V usage is TRBV27 and J usage is TRBJ1-5, with 7 bases identical to TRBD1. Germline lookup yields CDR1 MNHEY and CDR2 SMNVEV (reference sequence). V lost 5 bases and J lost 4; bases outside the gene matches: 8. CDR3 length: 15 amino acids.

This chain links TRBV30 with TRBJ2-3; D not certain. The CDR3 is 12 amino acids. Germline CDR1 and CDR2: GTSNPN and SVGIG (reference sequence). V gave up 3 bases and J gave up 6 bases, with 10 bases separating them. CDR3 sequence reads: CAWSGLRDTQYF. The DNA of the CDR3 is TGTGCCTGGAGCGGCCTGCGGGATACGCAGTATTTT.

The rearrangement uses TRBV28 and TRBJ2-1; no definite D call. The CDR3 consists of 15 residues. The germline V and J ends were trimmed by 4 bases and 2 bases, with 12 bases remaining between them. Germline V CDR1 and CDR2: MDHEN, SYDVKM. The CDR3, as DNA: TGTGCCAGCAGTTCTGGGCCCCTTACCTACAATGAGCAGTTCTTC. This encodes CASSSGPLTYNEQFF.

Comment on this clone: One end of the junction is discordant with germline, which a read error may explain. V usage is TRBV5-1 and J usage is TRBJ2-2, with 12 bases identical to TRBD2. Germline loops: CDR1 SGHRS, CDR2 YFSETQ. CDR3 size: 16 residues. CDR3 region: CANSLVLAGGTGELFF. The DNA of the CDR3 is TGCGCCAACAGCTTGGTACTAGCGGGGGGAACCGGGGAGCTGTTTTTT.

The gene calls are TRBV7-7 and TRBJ2-5, with 13 bases identical to TRBD2. V was clipped by 1 base and J by 0 bases; unmatched bases: 2. CDR1 is SSHAT, CDR2 FNYEAQ, per germline (reference sequence). The CDR3 spans 17 residues. CDR3 nucleotides: TGTGCCAGCAGCTTAGGACTAGCGGGAGGTCACCAAGAGACCCAGTACTTC. Translated, it gives CASSLGLAGGHQETQYF.

CDR3 sequence (DNA): TGTGCCAGCAGCTTACAAAGAGCTACGAACACTGAAGCTTTCTTT. The encoded protein is CASSLQRATNTEAFF. The rearrangement uses TRBV7-2 and TRBJ1-1, with D hard to call. V was pared by 2 bases and J by 1 base, with 11 bases between. This CDR3 has 15 amino acids. Per the germline V gene, CDR1 is SGHTA and CDR2 is FQGNSA. Full variable domain (rest looked up from reference TRBV7-2 and TRBJ1-1): GAGVSQSPSNKVTEKGKDVELRCDPISGHTALYWYRQSLGQGLEFLIYFQGNSAPDKSGLPSDRFSAERTGGSVSTLTIQRTQQEDSAVYLCASSLQRATNTEAFFGQGTRLTVV.

The gene calls are TRBV7-2 and TRBJ1-1; 8 bases agree with TRBD1. CDR1 is SGHTA, CDR2 FQGNSA, per germline. V trimming: 5 bases; J trimming: 0 bases; junction bases outside the gene matches: 5. The CDR3 totals 15 residues. The CDR3 reads CASSVGQGLNTEAFF. The CDR3 nucleotides are TGTGCCAGCAGCGTAGGACAGGGCCTGAACACTGAAGCTTTCTTT.

J is TRBJ2-5 and V is TRBV25-1; tentatively, D is TRBD2 (5 bases). Trimming stripped 8 bases from V and 6 bases from J, with 13 bases between. Germline CDR1 and CDR2: MGHDK and SYGVNS. The CDR3 is 12 residues long. CDR3 sequence reads: CASARAEQTQYF. The CDR3 DNA sequence: TGTGCCAGCGCGAGGGCGGAGCAGACCCAGTACTTC. Combining the CDR3 with reference TRBV25-1 and TRBJ2-5 gives the whole variable domain EADIYQTPRYLVIGTGKKITLECSQTMGHDKMYWYQQDPGMELHLIHYSYGVNSTEKGDLSSESTVSRIRTEHFPLTLESARPSHTSQYLCASARAEQTQYFGPGTRLLVL.

This chain uses TRBV5-6 with TRBJ2-2; 10 bases agree with TRBD1. CDR3 length equals 17 residues. The germline gives CDR1 SGHDT, CDR2 YYEEEE. V was clipped by 6 bases and J by 9 bases; unmatched bases: 17. The CDR3 reads CASTSIRDRGILRELFF. CDR3 DNA: TGTGCCAGCACCAGCATACGGGACAGGGGTATTCTCCGGGAGCTGTTTTTT.

The chain recombines TRBV6-5 with TRBJ1-2; 9 bases are a match to TRBD1. Trimming removed 5 bases from V and 8 bases from J; junction bases left unmatched: 9. The CDR3 totals 14 residues. CDR1 and CDR2 (germline): MNHEY, SVGAGI. Written as DNA, the CDR3 is TGTGCCAGCAGTAGAGCCTTGGGACAGGGCGGCTACACCTTC. Translation gives CASSRALGQGGYTF.

The table lists this clone with a few counts. The chain joins TRBV7-2 to TRBJ1-2; TRBD1 matches at 8 bases. The germline gives CDR1 SGHTA, CDR2 FQGNSA. The CDR3 loop spans 14 amino acids. V lost 5 bases to trimming and J lost 4 bases; unmatched junction nucleotides: 6. DNA for the CDR3: TGTGCCAGCAGCGGCGGACAGGGTTCCTATGGCTACACCTTC. Its translation: CASSGGQGSYGYTF. The full variable domain, in which reference TRBV7-2 and TRBJ1-2 provide the parts outside the CDR3, is GAGVSQSPSNKVTEKGKDVELRCDPISGHTALYWYRQSLGQGLEFLIYFQGNSAPDKSGLPSDRFSAERTGGSVSTLTIQRTQQEDSAVYLCASSGGQGSYGYTFGSGTRLTVV.

This CDR3 is CASSQGRTNTEAFF. As DNA, the CDR3 is TGTGCCAGCAGCCAAGGGAGGACGAACACTGAAGCTTTCTTT. This sequence joins TRBV14 and TRBJ1-1; D uncertain. The CDR3 length is 14 residues. CDR1 SGHDN and CDR2 FVKESK come from the germline V gene. V was clipped by 1 base and J by 1 base, with 7 bases between them.

The chain recombines TRBV2 with TRBJ2-5; 9 bases fit TRBD1. V gave up 5 bases and J gave up 5 bases; unmatched junction bases: 9. The germline CDR1 and CDR2 sequences are SNHLY and FYNNEI. The CDR3 is made up of 15 amino acids. Here the CDR3 reads CASSPDRTGVETQYF. DNA for the CDR3: TGTGCCAGCAGTCCAGACCGGACAGGGGTGGAGACCCAGTACTTC.

The chain couples TRBV7-9 to TRBJ2-7, with TRBD1 identical over 7 bases. This CDR3 comprises 14 residues. Unmatched junction bases numbered 7, after V lost 5 bases and J lost 3 bases. The germline V gene encodes CDR1 SEHNR and CDR2 FQNEAQ (reference sequence). The CDR3 nucleotides read TGTGCCAGCAGCCTAGGACAGGATATCTACGAGCAGTACTTC. Protein product: CASSLGQDIYEQYF.

The chain combines TRBV12-1 with TRBJ1-5; TRBD1, the table's D call, was not compared with the DNA. TRBV12-1 is a known pseudogene. The CDR3 consists of 14 residues. As DNA, the CDR3 is TGTGCCAGCAGCTTTGCGGGGCACAATCAGCCCCAGCATTTT. Its protein is CASSFAGHNQPQHF.

The rearrangement uses TRBV9 and TRBJ2-7; perhaps TRBD1 as D (5 bases). Germline V lookup: CDR1 SGDLS, CDR2 YYNGEE. Between the trimmed V and J ends, which lost 0 bases and 2 bases, there was a span of 12 bases. The CDR3 totals 15 residues. The CDR3 is CASSVEVGATYEQYF. CDR3 DNA: TGTGCCAGCAGCGTAGAGGTAGGGGCGACCTACGAGCAGTACTTC.

Here the CDR3 DNA reads TGCGCCAGCAGCCAAGATTATACGGGGCAGCCCCAGCATTTT. Residues: CASSQDYTGQPQHF. This chain links TRBV4-1 with TRBJ1-5; D gene uncertain. This CDR3 is built from 14 residues. Per germline, CDR1 MGHRA and CDR2 YSYEKL. V was shortened by 0 bases and J by 7 bases, with 10 bases between the two germline ends.

The sample holds one count of this clone. The chain joins TRBV7-2 to TRBJ2-1; D is unresolved. The CDR3 has 14 amino acids. The ends were cut back, 0 bases at V and 13 bases at J, with 16 bases in the middle. The germline gives CDR1 SGHTA, CDR2 FQGNSA. CDR3 sequence (DNA): TGTGCCAGCAGCTTAGCCGGTCCTGCTCGTCGACAGTTCTTC. Amino acid sequence: CASSLAGPARRQFF.

V is TRBV3-1 (or the pseudogene TRBV3-2) and J is TRBJ1-4; weak D call: TRBD1 (5 bases). Per the germline V gene, CDR1 is LGHDT and CDR2 is YNNKEL (reference sequence). Between the trimmed V and J ends, which lost 0 bases and 0 bases, there was a span of 20 bases. The CDR3 loop spans 20 amino acids. The CDR3 nucleotides are TGTGCCAGCAGCCAAGATCCGCCGGTGGCCAGGGAGGCAACTAATGAAAAACTGTTTTTT. Protein product: CASSQDPPVAREATNEKLFF.

The chain couples TRBV10-2 to TRBJ1-5, with D perhaps TRBD1 (5 bases). Germline V CDR1 and CDR2: WSHSY, SAAADI. The CDR3 spans 16 residues. The V and J ends lost 4 bases and 2 bases respectively, with 15 bases between them. This chain's CDR3 is CASSVFSTGGNQPQHF. The DNA of the CDR3 is TGCGCCAGCAGTGTCTTTTCTACGGGGGGCAATCAGCCCCAGCATTTT.

This sequence joins TRBV6-2 or TRBV6-3 and TRBJ2-5, with TRBD2 matching over 9 bases. Per germline, CDR1 MNHEY and CDR2 SVGEGT. CDR3 length: 16 residues. V shed 1 base, J shed 0 bases, and the junction held 3 bases outside the gene matches. CDR3 nucleotide sequence: TGTGCCAGCAGTTACTTGGCTAGCGGGGACCAAGAGACCCAGTACTTC. Its translation: CASSYLASGDQETQYF.

The chain's CDR3 is CASSLTAGETQYF. In nucleotides, the CDR3 is TGTGCCAGCAGCTTAACGGCGGGGGAGACCCAGTACTTC. The gene calls are TRBV7-9 and TRBJ2-5, with TRBD2 as a possible D gene (6 bases). Trimming left V 2 bases short and J 5 bases short, with 9 bases between. CDR3 length: 13 residues. From germline, CDR1 is SEHNR and CDR2 FQNEAQ (reference sequence).

This rearrangement joins TRBV27 to TRBJ2-5; 7 bases fit TRBD1. J lost 1 base, V lost 4 bases, and 6 bases had no gene match. CDR3 length: 15 amino acids. Germline CDR1 and CDR2: MNHEY and SMNVEV (reference sequence). This chain's CDR3 is CASSSPGTAQETQYF. CDR3 nucleotides: TGTGCCAGCAGTTCGCCCGGGACAGCCCAAGAGACCCAGTACTTC.